The 27 T cell receptor beta chains given below trace back to one sample, sequenced in a study of T cell repertoires in cytomegalovirus infection. No antigens are known for them. TCRdb independently ran MiXCR on the reads; one entry per CDR3 protein. The sample lists 60,000 to 75,000 distinct CDR3 sequences; about 23% were seen once. The sample consisted of PBMCs, sequenced either directly or after in vitro stimulation (not recorded which). The receptor source for this set is a human donor in good health (CMV status not recorded). Some clones in this sample may be carry-over from other donors' samples.

The chain combines TRBV7-9 with TRBJ1-5; TRBD1 aligns across 9 bases. Looked up from germline, CDR1 is SEHNR and CDR2 is FQNEAQ (reference sequence). The CDR3 consists of 19 residues. V lost 2 bases to trimming and J lost 3 bases; unmatched junction nucleotides: 14. Written as DNA, the CDR3 is TGTGCCAGCAGCTTAATTACAGGGGGCCCCCCTCAAATCAATCAGCCCCAGCATTTT. Residues: CASSLITGGPPQINQPQHF.

This sequence joins TRBV7-8 and TRBJ1-4; D call uncertain. Germline V gene lookup returns CDR1 SGHVS and CDR2 FQNEAQ. The CDR3 covers 13 residues. V was cut by 3 bases and J by 6 bases, with 8 bases left in between. CDR3 loop: CASSFDADEKLFF. For the CDR3, the DNA is TGTGCCAGCAGCTTCGATGCAGATGAAAAACTGTTTTTT.

The table lists this clonotype with a few counts. The chain carries TRBV27 and TRBJ2-7; D remains unclear. From germline, CDR1 is MNHEY and CDR2 SMNVEV (reference sequence). The CDR3 has 19 residues. V lost 3 bases and J 0 bases, leaving 24 bases between the germline ends. The CDR3 region has the DNA TGTGCCAGCAGTTTCCGTAAAGGTCGGCGTAACAGATCCTCCTACGAGCAGTACGTC. Translated, it gives CASSFRKGRRNRSSYEQYV.

V is TRBV6-6 and J is TRBJ2-4; TRBD2 aligns across 7 bases. Germline V gives CDR1 MNHNY, CDR2 SVGAGI (reference sequence). The ends lost 2 bases at V and 0 bases at J; junction bases unmatched: 4. This CDR3 spans 16 amino acids. CDR3 nucleotide sequence: TGTGCCAGCAGTTACCGGGGACTAACAGCCAAAAACATTCAGTACTTC. It codes for CASSYRGLTAKNIQYF.

This clonotype was counted between two and nine times. The chain uses TRBV7-6 and TRBJ2-7; the D gene is possibly TRBD1 (6 bases). The germline CDR1 and CDR2 sequences are SGHVS and FNYEAQ. V lost 5 bases and J lost 3, with 17 bases in between. The CDR3 sequence is 15 residues long. The CDR3 reads CASSVSPGVSYEQYF. The DNA of the CDR3 is TGTGCCAGCAGCGTATCCCCAGGGGTGAGCTACGAGCAGTACTTC.

The gene calls are TRBV5-1 and TRBJ2-1; TRBD2 agrees at 7 bases. The CDR3 totals 17 residues. Germline assignment: CDR1 SGHRS and CDR2 YFSETQ. After removal of 3 bases from V and 0 bases from J, the junction contained 9 bases not matched to a gene. CDR3 in amino acids: CASSWGLGGSSYNEQFF. CDR3 nucleotides: TGCGCCAGCAGCTGGGGACTGGGCGGGAGCTCCTACAATGAGCAGTTCTTC.

This clonotype has more than one count but fewer than ten. The genes are TRBV25-1 and TRBJ1-1; D possibly corresponds to TRBD1 (5 bases). The CDR3 totals 17 residues. Germline CDR1 reads MGHDK; CDR2 reads SYGVNS. V gave up 0 bases and J gave up 4 bases, with 18 bases separating them. In DNA, the CDR3 is TGTGCCAGCAGTGAATATAAGCAGGGTCGGTTAAGCACTGAAGCTTTCTTT. Its translation is CASSEYKQGRLSTEAFF.

The rearrangement links TRBV12-3 or TRBV12-4 to TRBJ1-4, with 7 bases identical to TRBD1. V lost 6 bases to trimming and J lost 8 bases; unmatched junction nucleotides: 9. The CDR3 is 14 residues long. CDR3 coding DNA: TGTGCCAGCAGCCTCGACAGGGTGGGGGAAAAACTGTTTTTT. This codes for CASSLDRVGEKLFF.

The chain combines TRBV6-5 with TRBJ2-7; D is ambiguous. Per germline, CDR1 MNHEY and CDR2 SVGAGI. V was shortened by 0 bases and J by 7 bases, with 10 bases between the two germline ends. The CDR3 length is 13 residues. The CDR3 nucleotides are TGTGCCAGCAGTTACTCGGTAGGGTGGGAGCAGTACGTC. Translating gives CASSYSVGWEQYV.

This clonotype was observed many times. The chain is built from TRBV7-8 and TRBJ2-1; 11 positions agree with TRBD2. The CDR3 is made up of 16 amino acids. V lost 8 bases and J lost 5; bases outside the gene matches: 11. Germline CDR1 SGHVS, CDR2 FQNEAQ. CDR3 sequence reads: CASGPRLAGPHNEQFF. CDR3 in DNA: TGTGCCAGCGGGCCGCGACTAGCGGGACCCCACAATGAGCAGTTCTTC.

The chain couples TRBV2 to TRBJ2-7, with 8 nucleotides matching TRBD1. Per the germline V gene, CDR1 is SNHLY and CDR2 is FYNNEI. This CDR3 has 13 amino acids. With 6 bases clipped from V and 7 bases from J, the junction kept 8 bases outside the gene matches. CDR3 region: CASRNDRGGEQYV. CDR3 bases: TGTGCCAGCAGGAACGACAGGGGCGGGGAGCAGTACGTC.

This clonotype is a singleton in its sample. A much larger clonotype is one base distant, so this may be a read error. The V and J genes are TRBV7-2 and TRBJ2-1, with a weak D call TRBD1 (6 bases). Germline V gene lookup returns CDR1 SGHTA and CDR2 FQGNSA. The length of the CDR3 is 15 residues. V was clipped by 7 bases and J by 4 bases, with 17 bases between them. CDR3 bases: TGTGCCAGCAACTCGGACTCCAGGGGTTACAATGAGCAGTTCTTC. It encodes CASNSDSRGYNEQFF.

This clonotype was observed a handful of times. The rearrangement joins TRBV12-3 or TRBV12-4 to TRBJ2-5, with D unclear. This CDR3 spans 17 amino acids. Deletions cut 5 bases from V and 0 bases from J, with 19 bases between. The CDR3 spells CASSLGPLRGHQETQYF. DNA of the CDR3: TGTGCCAGCAGTCTCGGACCGTTGCGAGGTCACCAAGAGACCCAGTACTTC.

This chain joins TRBV5-1 and TRBJ2-1; 11 bases align to TRBD2. V gave up 4 bases and J gave up 6 bases; unmatched junction bases: 12. Germline values: CDR1 SGHRS, CDR2 YFSETQ. CDR3 length equals 17 residues. The CDR3 sequence: CASSEQIAGGPINEQFF. DNA for the CDR3: TGCGCCAGCAGCGAACAAATAGCGGGAGGGCCTATCAATGAGCAGTTCTTC.

This clonotype was found many times. The J gene is TRBJ2-1, the V gene TRBV7-9, with 10 bases aligning to TRBD2. Per germline, CDR1 SEHNR and CDR2 FQNEAQ (reference sequence). The CDR3 is 15 amino acids. The V gene end was trimmed by 5 bases and the J gene end by 7 bases; junction bases not matched to a gene: 8. The CDR3 loop is CASSKEREGKNEQFF. The CDR3, as DNA: TGTGCCAGCAGCAAAGAGCGGGAGGGGAAGAATGAGCAGTTCTTC.

This clonotype was seen a handful of times. The rearrangement links TRBV6-8 to TRBJ2-1; TRBD2 is a possible D gene (6 bases). Trimming cost V 2 bases and J 4 bases, with 12 bases left between them. The CDR3 runs to 15 residues. CDR1 is MNHGY, CDR2 SAAAGT, per germline. The CDR3 coding sequence is TGTGCCAGCAGTTACCGGGTAGCGGAGTACAATGAGCAGTTCTTC. It is translated as CASSYRVAEYNEQFF.

The rearrangement links TRBV7-2 to TRBJ2-5; D possibly matches TRBD1 or TRBD2 (7 bases each). The germline CDR1 and CDR2 sequences are SGHTA and FQGNSA. The ends were cut back, 8 bases at V and 4 bases at J, with 11 bases in the middle. The CDR3 contains 12 residues. CDR3 nucleotide sequence: TGTGCCAGCTCAGGGGGGGCAGAGACCCAGTACTTC. It translates to CASSGGAETQYF.

This clonotype was observed many times. The chain couples TRBV7-2 to TRBJ1-2, with TRBD1 identical over 8 bases. There are 14 residues in the CDR3. The trim removed 5 bases at V and 2 bases at J, leaving 4 bases unmatched. Germline V lookup: CDR1 SGHTA, CDR2 FQGNSA. The CDR3 DNA reads TGTGCCAGCAGCGGACAGGGCCCAAACTATGGCTACACCTTC. It specifies CASSGQGPNYGYTF.

CDR3 in amino acids: CASSSRRTSEQFF. DNA of the CDR3: TGTGCCAGCAGTTCACGCCGTACCAGTGAGCAGTTCTTC. The gene calls are TRBV6-2 or TRBV6-3 and TRBJ2-1, with D uncertain. This CDR3 has 13 residues. The V gene's germline CDR1 is MNHEY and CDR2 SVGEGT. V shed 4 bases and J shed 9 bases, with 13 bases lying between them.

CDR3 residues: CASSLARLAGTYEQYV. CDR3 coding DNA: TGTGCCAGCAGCTTAGCACGCCTAGCGGGGACCTACGAGCAGTACGTC. The chain carries TRBV7-8 and TRBJ2-7, with 9 bases that match TRBD2. In germline, CDR1 is SGHVS, CDR2 FQNEAQ. The CDR3 is 16 amino acids. Trimming removed 0 bases from V and 2 bases from J; junction bases left unmatched: 5.

This clonotype has ten or more counts. The rearrangement joins TRBV7-6 to TRBJ2-3; D unclear. This CDR3 spans 13 amino acids. CDR1 is SGHVS and CDR2 is FNYEAQ in the germline V gene. V dropped 2 bases and J dropped 5 bases, with 8 bases sitting between them. For the CDR3, the DNA is TGTGCCAGCAGCTTAAATGGAAAAGATACGCAGTATTTT. Translation gives CASSLNGKDTQYF.

In this sample, this clonotype turned up once. The V gene is TRBV2, the J gene TRBJ1-1; D unclear. Trimming stripped 7 bases from V and 1 base from J, with 13 bases between. CDR3 length: 14 amino acids. The germline V gene encodes CDR1 SNHLY and CDR2 FYNNEI. The CDR3 bases are TGTGCCAGCAACGCCCAAGGGCAGAACACTGAAGCTTTCTTT. The encoded protein is CASNAQGQNTEAFF. Full variable domain (missing parts from reference TRBV2 and TRBJ1-1): EPEVTQTPSHQVTQMGQEVILRCVPISNHLYFYWYRQILGQKVEFLVSFYNNEISEKSEIFDDQFSVERPDGSNFTLKIRSTKLEDSAMYFCASNAQGQNTEAFFGQGTRLTVV.

This clonotype occurred many times. This chain joins TRBV7-9 and TRBJ1-5, with D possibly TRBD1 on 6 matching bases. V was shortened by 1 base and J by 2 bases, with 12 bases between the two germline ends. The CDR3 totals 16 residues. Germline V CDR1 and CDR2: SEHNR, FQNEAQ (reference sequence). The CDR3 loop is CASSLVLRGRNQPQHF. In DNA, the CDR3 is TGTGCCAGCAGCTTAGTACTCAGGGGACGCAATCAGCCCCAGCATTTT.

This clonotype was found once. Just one base apart from a much larger clone, this may be a read error. The CDR3 sequence: CASSVGGLAGYEQYF. The CDR3 DNA reads TGTGCCAGCAGCGTCGGGGGGCTAGCGGGATACGAGCAGTACTTC. V and J are TRBV7-8 and TRBJ2-7; 9 nucleotides align to TRBD2. CDR1 and CDR2 (germline): SGHVS, FQNEAQ. V dropped 5 bases and J dropped 4; count of bases not matched to a gene: 9. There are 15 residues in the CDR3.

Only a few counts were recorded for this clonotype. The chain links TRBV5-1 to TRBJ1-1; D uncertain. From germline, CDR1 is SGHRS and CDR2 YFSETQ. The CDR3 sequence is 16 residues long. The V and J ends lost 1 base and 3 bases respectively, with 16 bases between them. The CDR3 loop is CASSLLEKGSDTEAFF. The CDR3 region has the DNA TGCGCCAGCAGCTTGTTAGAGAAGGGATCGGACACTGAAGCTTTCTTT.

The chain employs TRBV7-9 and TRBJ2-4; D may be TRBD2 (5 bases). This CDR3 is 13 amino acids long. CDR1 SEHNR and CDR2 FQNEAQ come from the germline V gene (reference sequence). V lost 6 bases and J lost 5, with 11 bases in between. CDR3 protein: CASRAARQNIQYF. In nucleotides, the CDR3 is TGTGCCAGCAGAGCGGCGCGCCAAAACATTCAGTACTTC.

This clonotype was counted ten times or more. The V call is TRBV7-2, the J call TRBJ1-2; 7 nucleotides line up with TRBD1. Germline V CDR1 and CDR2: SGHTA, FQGNSA. The trim removed 4 bases at V and 6 bases at J, leaving 8 bases unmatched. This CDR3 has 14 amino acids. The CDR3 protein is CASSSRQGIDGYTF. In nucleotides, the CDR3 is TGTGCCAGCAGCTCCCGACAGGGTATCGATGGCTACACCTTC.